The clone carrying this T cell receptor beta chain has just a few counts. The data were taken from a study of blood T cells in healthy people across ages. All donors came from Russia, were Caucasian and healthy, and spanned ages about 6 to 100. A second about 6 to 11 cycle PCR used barcoded and J-beta primers. Every single cDNA molecule received a tag from a template-switch adaptor with 12 random nucleotides. One entry per CDR3 protein, called by TCRdb with MiXCR from the 5' RACE reads. Here the sample spans approximately 800,000 distinct CDR3 sequences, approximately 24% being singletons. The CDR3 loop spans 15 amino acids. V lost 6 bases to trimming and J lost 3 bases, with 15 bases between them. The same specimen was also included in a second study, on T cells of mothers and their children. Per that study: A second PCR was performed with the M1S primer. This primer added sample barcodes and 2-4 random nucleotides. Unrelated pairs and related pairs have their TCR recombination output shaped similarly by thymic selection.

Source material: blood. The chain is built from TRBV12-3 or TRBV12-4 and TRBJ1-3; the D gene is possibly TRBD1 (6 bases). The receptor was derived from a boy aged 10-17 years in good health. This chain's CDR3 is CASSQGQTIGNTIYF. The CDR3 DNA reads as TGTGCCAGCAGCCAGGGGCAGACCATTGGAAACACCATATATTTT.